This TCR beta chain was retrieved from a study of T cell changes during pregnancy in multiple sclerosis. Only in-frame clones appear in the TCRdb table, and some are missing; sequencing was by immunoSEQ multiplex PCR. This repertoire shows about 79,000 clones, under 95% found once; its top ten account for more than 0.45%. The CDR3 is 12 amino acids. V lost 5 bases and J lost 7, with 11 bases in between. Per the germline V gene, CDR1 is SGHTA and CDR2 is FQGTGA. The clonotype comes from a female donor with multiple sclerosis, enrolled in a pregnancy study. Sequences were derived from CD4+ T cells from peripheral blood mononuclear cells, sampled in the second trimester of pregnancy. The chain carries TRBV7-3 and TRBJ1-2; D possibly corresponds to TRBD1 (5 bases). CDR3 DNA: TGTGCCAGCAGCCTTGGGGGAGGTGGCTACACCTTC. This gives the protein CASSLGGGGYTF.